One and the same sample provided the 9 T cell receptor beta chains below, sequenced in a study of T cell repertoires in cytomegalovirus infection (dated by TCRdb to the late 2010s). The instrument was an Illumina HiSeq 1500. TCRdb reprocessed the public reads (quality trimming at Q25 with fastp, clone calling with MiXCR) and kept in-frame beta chains. One record per CDR3 amino acid sequence lists the most common genes and DNA. The sample has around 200,000 distinct CDR3 sequences on record, about 18% of them singletons. The ten largest clonotypes hold under 30% of the sample. The material sequenced was CD8+ T cells from PBMCs. These TCRs come from a human donor in good health (CMV status not recorded). Some clones in this sample may be carry-over from other donors' samples.

This clonotype has ten or more counts. The DNA of the CDR3 is TGTGCCAGCAGCTTAAGGCCTAGCGGGGGGGCCTACAATGAGCAGTTCTTC. Translated: CASSLRPSGGAYNEQFF. The J gene is TRBJ2-1, the V gene TRBV7-3; 12 positions agree with TRBD2. The V and J ends lost 1 base and 2 bases, in that order; junction bases with no gene match: 3. There are 17 residues in the CDR3. The germline gives CDR1 SGHTA, CDR2 FQGTGA.

This clonotype was seen at least ten times. The CDR3 DNA follows: TGTGCCAGCAGCCCCGGACTGGCTCTTAGCTCCTACAATGAGCAGTTCTTC. As protein: CASSPGLALSSYNEQFF. V and J are TRBV7-2 and TRBJ2-1, with D possibly TRBD2 on 5 matching bases. Germline V CDR1 and CDR2: SGHTA, FQGNSA. V lost 5 bases and J lost 0, with 17 bases in between. This CDR3 spans 17 amino acids.

Only a few counts were recorded for this clonotype. The DNA for the CDR3 is TGCAGCGTTGTGGGCGGGGGGGCCGATAGTCCCCAGTTCTTC. It encodes CSVVGGGADSPQFF. The rearrangement joins TRBV29-1 to TRBJ2-1; 9 positions agree with TRBD2. This CDR3 has 14 residues. With 4 bases clipped from V and 13 bases from J, the junction kept 14 bases outside the gene matches. Germline CDR1 is SQVTM and CDR2 is ANQGSEA.

This clonotype has just a few counts. The rearrangement joins TRBV12-3 or TRBV12-4 to TRBJ1-1; D remains unclear. CDR3 size: 12 residues. V dropped 3 bases and J dropped 7 bases, with 9 bases sitting between them. The CDR3: CASSLRLGEAFF. The CDR3 nucleotides read TGTGCCAGCAGTTTGAGACTTGGTGAAGCTTTCTTT.

The chain couples TRBV4-3 to TRBJ1-2; D gene ambiguous. Germline V gives CDR1 LGHNA, CDR2 YSLEER. This CDR3 spans 15 amino acids. V lost 1 base and J 4 bases, leaving 13 bases between the germline ends. CDR3 coding DNA: TGCGCCAGCAGCCAAGGATGGGCCGAGGCCTATGGCTACACCTTC. Encoded protein: CASSQGWAEAYGYTF.

The rearrangement links TRBV6-2 or TRBV6-3 to TRBJ2-4, with TRBD1 identical over 9 bases. V lost 5 bases to trimming and J lost 4 bases; unmatched junction nucleotides: 9. Germline-derived CDR1 and CDR2 are MNHEY and SVGEGT. The CDR3 is 16 residues long. The CDR3 spells CASSGTGTTEKNIQYF. The CDR3 DNA sequence: TGTGCCAGCAGTGGGACAGGGACGACAGAAAAAAACATTCAGTACTTC.

The chain couples TRBV20-1 to TRBJ1-1, with D unclear. V was cut by 1 base and J by 3 bases, with 12 bases left in between. Looked up from germline, CDR1 is DFQATT and CDR2 is SNEGSKA (reference sequence). The CDR3 spans 14 residues. Here the CDR3 DNA reads TGCAGTGCTAGAGTGATCCGGGAAGACACTGAAGCTTTCTTT. Protein product: CSARVIREDTEAFF.

This clonotype was counted only a few times. The chain has TRBV29-1 and TRBJ2-7; tentative D call: TRBD1 (6 bases). CDR3 length: 13 amino acids. CDR1 is SQVTM and CDR2 is ANQGSEA in the germline V gene. Between the trimmed V and J ends, which lost 1 base and 1 base, there was a span of 8 bases. CDR3 coding DNA: TGCAGCGTTGAAGGTGACAGGTCCTACGAGCAGTACTTC. It is translated as CSVEGDRSYEQYF.

This clonotype was observed a few times. The chain has TRBV4-3 and TRBJ1-5, with 7 bases fitting TRBD1. This CDR3 region has 16 residues. J was trimmed by 6 bases and V by 0 bases; bases with no gene match: 8. CDR1 and CDR2 (germline): LGHNA, YSLEER. CDR3: CASSQDFGQGGQPQHF. The CDR3 bases are TGCGCCAGCAGCCAAGATTTCGGGCAGGGGGGTCAGCCCCAGCATTTT.